Included here is one T cell receptor beta chain sequence, with context. Antigen unknown. The junction does not match germline at one end; this may be a read error. Isolated PBMCs totaled at least 7 million in each sample. The second PCR ran 7 to 11 cycles with a sample-barcoded 5' primer and J-beta primers. Tagging of each cDNA molecule was performed by a template-switch adaptor with 12 random nucleotides. TCRdb analysed the 5' RACE reads with MiXCR anew, one entry per CDR3 protein. The sample lists roughly 1,500,000 distinct CDR3 sequences, roughly 30% occurring once. The record originates from a study of blood T cells in healthy people across ages. Study findings and constraints: The study could not conclusively compare naive and antigen-experienced cells, given its unsorted PBMCs.

This CDR3 has 13 amino acids. Germline V gene lookup returns CDR1 SEHNR and CDR2 FQNEAQ (reference sequence). The rearrangement links TRBV7-9 to TRBJ2-7, with D perhaps TRBD1 (5 bases). The material sequenced was blood. This TCR was sampled from a woman aged 25 to 39 in good health. DNA for the CDR3: TGTTCCAGCAGCCCAAGACAGCCCTACGAGCAGTACTTC. This sequence encodes CSSSPRQPYEQYF.